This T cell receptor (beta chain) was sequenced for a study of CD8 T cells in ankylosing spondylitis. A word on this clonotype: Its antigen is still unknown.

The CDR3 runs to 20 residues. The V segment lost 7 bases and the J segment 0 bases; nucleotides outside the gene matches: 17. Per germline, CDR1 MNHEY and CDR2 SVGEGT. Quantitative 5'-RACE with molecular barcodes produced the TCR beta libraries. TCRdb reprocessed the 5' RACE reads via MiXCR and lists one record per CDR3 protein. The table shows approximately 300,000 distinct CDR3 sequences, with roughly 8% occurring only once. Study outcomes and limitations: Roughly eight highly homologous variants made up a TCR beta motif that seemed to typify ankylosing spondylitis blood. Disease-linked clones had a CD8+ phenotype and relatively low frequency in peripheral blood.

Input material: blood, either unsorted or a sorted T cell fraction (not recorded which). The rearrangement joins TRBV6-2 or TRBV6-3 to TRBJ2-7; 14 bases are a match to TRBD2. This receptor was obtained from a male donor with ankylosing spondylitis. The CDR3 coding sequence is TGTGCCAGCACTCTTCTCCCGGGACTAGCGGGAGTCCCCTACTCCTACGAGCAGTACTTC. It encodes CASTLLPGLAGVPYSYEQYF.